This T cell receptor beta chain came from a study of siplizumab effects on memory and regulatory T cells. Points from the study as a whole: Phenotypic classification as naive or memory proved unattainable for roughly 75-97% of proliferating CD4+ or CD8+ clones. A minor fraction of alloreactive clones, and no more, mapped to unstimulated subsets.

The assay looked at 100,000 or so TCR templates in each sample. Profiling relied on immunoSEQ multiplex PCR, and the TCRdb table lists in-frame clones only, not all of them. The table records 100,000 to 110,000 clones, 91% of them present only once. A single count supports this clone. Its target is unknown. This receptor was taken from a human donor in good health. Sequenced sample: CD4+ T cells sorted from blood.

The CDR3 loop is CARSLTRQGVHGYTF. The CDR3 DNA sequence: TGTGCCAGAAGCTTGACCCGCCAGGGCGTTCATGGCTACACCTTC. This chain uses TRBV5-3 with TRBJ1-2; D is perhaps TRBD1 (5 bases). TRBV5-3 is flagged as an ORF with uncertain function. The V end lost 1 base, the J end lost 6 bases, and 16 bases lay between the germline ends. This CDR3 has 15 amino acids.